This is a list of T cell receptor beta chains from one sample in a study of T cell responses to AZD1222 COVID-19 vaccine. Data came from immunoSEQ multiplex PCR; TCRdb stores just in-frame clones and leaves some out. The sample lists 95,000 to 130,000 clones, roughly 87% seen once, with roughly 8% in the top ten. The specimen comprised peripheral blood, sampled on day 0 of AZD1222 vaccination. Every receptor here comes from an adult in good health. Each CDR3 is given with its conserved first and last residue. A D gene is named only where the DNA matches it firmly. For some rows the clone size is stated as once, few or many, or as a class when expanded; others skip it.

J,V,size,D,DNA,CDR3
TRBJ2-5,TRBV19,.,TRBD2,TGTGCCACGGGACTAGCGGGAGGTGAGACCCAGTACTTC,CATGLAGGETQYF
TRBJ2-7,TRBV20-1,.,.,TGCAGTGCTAGTGCCCCCCTTTCCTACGAGCAGTACTTC,CSASAPLSYEQYF
TRBJ2-3,TRBV11-2,.,.,TGTGCCAGCAGCCCATCGCTACGACAGCCCACAGATACGCAGTATTTT,CASSPSLRQPTDTQYF
TRBJ2-2,TRBV5-1,once,.,TGCGCCAGCAGCCCGACGGTCACGAGGGGCACCGGGGAGCTGTTTTTT,CASSPTVTRGTGELFF
TRBJ2-1,TRBV27,.,.,TGTGCCAGCAGTCCCGGCACCTACAATGAGCAGTTCTTC,CASSPGTYNEQFF
TRBJ2-7,TRBV6-5,.,TRBD1,TGTGCCAGCACGGGGACAGGGGTGAGGGAGCAGTACTTC,CASTGTGVREQYF
TRBJ1-4,TRBV12-3/TRBV12-4,.,.,TGTGCCAGTCAGACGGACCATGAAAAACTGTTTTTT,CASQTDHEKLFF
TRBJ1-1,TRBV5-6,.,TRBD1,TGTGCCAGCAGCCCGGGACAGATGAACACTGAAGCTTTCTTT,CASSPGQMNTEAFF
TRBJ2-5,TRBV6-1,.,TRBD2,TGTGCCAGCAGTGAAGGACTAGCGGGAGGCAATTGGGAAGAGACCCAGTACTTC,CASSEGLAGGNWEETQYF
TRBJ2-2,TRBV3-1/TRBV3-2,.,.,TGTGCCAGCAGCCCAGGTGCTGGGAACACCGGGGAGCTGTTTTTT,CASSPGAGNTGELFF
TRBJ2-2,TRBV5-4,.,.,TGTGCCAGCAGCTTCCGGACCACCACCGGGGAGCTGTTTTTT,CASSFRTTTGELFF
TRBJ2-1,TRBV28,.,TRBD1,TGTGCCAGCAGTCCAGACAGGGCGATCCACAATGAGCAGTTCTTC,CASSPDRAIHNEQFF
TRBJ2-3,TRBV4-1,.,.,TGCGCCAGCAGCCAAGAGGAGAGGGTTTCAGATACGCAGTATTTT,CASSQEERVSDTQYF
TRBJ1-6,TRBV30,.,TRBD1,TGTGCCTGGGACCGGGGACAGTCCTATAATTCACCCCTCCACTTT,CAWDRGQSYNSPLHF
TRBJ1-1,TRBV24-1,.,.,TGTGCCACCGGGGACGGGCGTGGGGCTGAAGCTTTCTTT,CATGDGRGAEAFF
TRBJ2-1,TRBV7-9,.,TRBD2,TGTGCCAGCAGCTTAGTGCCAGCGGGAAGCATTAACAATGAGCAGTTCTTC,CASSLVPAGSINNEQFF
TRBJ2-1,TRBV2,.,TRBD2,TGTGCCACCGGGACTAGCGGGAGGATCGGTGAGCAGTTCTTC,CATGTSGRIGEQFF
TRBJ2-5,TRBV28,.,.,TGTGCCAGCAGTTCACTCGGGGTAAAAGAGACCCAGTACTTC,CASSSLGVKETQYF
TRBJ1-2,TRBV13,.,TRBD1,TGTGCCAGCAGCTGGATAAAACAGGGGATGTATGGCTACACCTTC,CASSWIKQGMYGYTF